This entry is about one TCR beta chain. This receptor's antigen is unknown. Base qualities are not provided; no much larger clone lies one nucleotide away. This same CDR3 is encoded by further DNA sequences in the sample. This entry belongs to a study of blood T cell repertoires in COVID-19 (dated by TCRdb to the early 2020s). Background for the entire study: Samples from collaborators originated in the United States, Italy and Spain and spanned both the acute and convalescent phases of COVID-19. The material from the prospective study consisted of cDNA or gDNA derived from T cells, B-cell-depleted T cells, or PBMCs. The dataset comprised deeply sampled blood TCRbeta repertoires from subjects exposed to, actively infected with, or recovered from COVID-19. The repertoires were released in a freely available public database intended as a resource for research on the immune response to SARS-CoV-2. Samples came from the ongoing ImmuneRACE study (first 160 participants) plus 1,254 subjects from 6 global collaborators. The sample metadata nearly always contained a de-identified subject ID, COVID-19 status, age in years and sex. Where available, HLA class I and class II types were obtained from metadata supplied by the sample provider rather than from assay-based typing. On the study overall, not on this receptor specifically: The amount of clinical and demographic metadata varied by source and participant and was provided uncurated.

The immunoSEQ Assay, a bias-controlled multiplex PCR, was used to amplify TCRbeta CDR3 regions from genomic DNA. The authors processed their data as follows. Within the assay, amplification of reference gene primers was used to estimate how many nucleated cells each sample contained. To quantify the absolute abundance of each unique TCRbeta CDR3 rearrangement, sequence reads were collapsed and filtered. For each sample, productive Simpson clonality was calculated by taking the square root of Simpson's diversity index across productive rearrangements. This is the immuneACCESS table as TCRdb keeps it, with only in-frame sequences that have V and J called. A part of the clones is gone; compared with another copy, unresolved V genes explain less than half, and the rest is unexplained. The D gene and trimming were derived from the DNA, and the V and J assignments and clone size from that table. This sample comprises roughly 400,000 clones, about 88% of them detected only once. The top ten clonotypes cover approximately 1.5% of the sample.

Participants in the prospective study were aged roughly 18 to 95 years, lived in over 20 United States geographic areas, and enrolled through a virtual design. In the prospective study, participants were assigned to cohorts based on the clinical history participants reported in a screening survey and a study questionnaire. Exposed participants had been in contact, within 2 weeks of entering the study, with a person who had a PCR-confirmed or clinician-diagnosed case of COVID-19. In the prospective study, mobile phlebotomists collected whole blood, serum and a nasopharyngeal or oropharyngeal swab from each participant. Participants in the prospective study had the option to provide additional blood draws and questionnaires over a roughly 2-month period. Blood samples from the prospective study were shipped frozen or at room temperature prior to DNA extraction. This TCR came from a woman under 30 who had been exposed to COVID-19. The sequenced sample was PBMCs or T cells enriched from blood (not recorded which).

The DNA sequence is as follows: TGTGCCAGCAGCCAAGACCTAGCGGGGGGGCGCAATGAGCAGTTCTTC. The encoded protein is CASSQDLAGGRNEQFF. The rearranged segments are TRBV3-1 (or the pseudogene TRBV3-2) and TRBJ2-1, and 12 junction bases match TRBD2. From V the trimming removes 0 bases and from J it removes 6 bases, while the gene matches leave 3 bases of the junction unaccounted for. The CDR3 goes from the cysteine to the phenylalanine over 16 residues. Only CDR3 DNA is held: 48 bases, read in frame from base 1. CDR1 and CDR2 are drawn from the germline V gene (reference sequence): LGHDT, YNNKEL.